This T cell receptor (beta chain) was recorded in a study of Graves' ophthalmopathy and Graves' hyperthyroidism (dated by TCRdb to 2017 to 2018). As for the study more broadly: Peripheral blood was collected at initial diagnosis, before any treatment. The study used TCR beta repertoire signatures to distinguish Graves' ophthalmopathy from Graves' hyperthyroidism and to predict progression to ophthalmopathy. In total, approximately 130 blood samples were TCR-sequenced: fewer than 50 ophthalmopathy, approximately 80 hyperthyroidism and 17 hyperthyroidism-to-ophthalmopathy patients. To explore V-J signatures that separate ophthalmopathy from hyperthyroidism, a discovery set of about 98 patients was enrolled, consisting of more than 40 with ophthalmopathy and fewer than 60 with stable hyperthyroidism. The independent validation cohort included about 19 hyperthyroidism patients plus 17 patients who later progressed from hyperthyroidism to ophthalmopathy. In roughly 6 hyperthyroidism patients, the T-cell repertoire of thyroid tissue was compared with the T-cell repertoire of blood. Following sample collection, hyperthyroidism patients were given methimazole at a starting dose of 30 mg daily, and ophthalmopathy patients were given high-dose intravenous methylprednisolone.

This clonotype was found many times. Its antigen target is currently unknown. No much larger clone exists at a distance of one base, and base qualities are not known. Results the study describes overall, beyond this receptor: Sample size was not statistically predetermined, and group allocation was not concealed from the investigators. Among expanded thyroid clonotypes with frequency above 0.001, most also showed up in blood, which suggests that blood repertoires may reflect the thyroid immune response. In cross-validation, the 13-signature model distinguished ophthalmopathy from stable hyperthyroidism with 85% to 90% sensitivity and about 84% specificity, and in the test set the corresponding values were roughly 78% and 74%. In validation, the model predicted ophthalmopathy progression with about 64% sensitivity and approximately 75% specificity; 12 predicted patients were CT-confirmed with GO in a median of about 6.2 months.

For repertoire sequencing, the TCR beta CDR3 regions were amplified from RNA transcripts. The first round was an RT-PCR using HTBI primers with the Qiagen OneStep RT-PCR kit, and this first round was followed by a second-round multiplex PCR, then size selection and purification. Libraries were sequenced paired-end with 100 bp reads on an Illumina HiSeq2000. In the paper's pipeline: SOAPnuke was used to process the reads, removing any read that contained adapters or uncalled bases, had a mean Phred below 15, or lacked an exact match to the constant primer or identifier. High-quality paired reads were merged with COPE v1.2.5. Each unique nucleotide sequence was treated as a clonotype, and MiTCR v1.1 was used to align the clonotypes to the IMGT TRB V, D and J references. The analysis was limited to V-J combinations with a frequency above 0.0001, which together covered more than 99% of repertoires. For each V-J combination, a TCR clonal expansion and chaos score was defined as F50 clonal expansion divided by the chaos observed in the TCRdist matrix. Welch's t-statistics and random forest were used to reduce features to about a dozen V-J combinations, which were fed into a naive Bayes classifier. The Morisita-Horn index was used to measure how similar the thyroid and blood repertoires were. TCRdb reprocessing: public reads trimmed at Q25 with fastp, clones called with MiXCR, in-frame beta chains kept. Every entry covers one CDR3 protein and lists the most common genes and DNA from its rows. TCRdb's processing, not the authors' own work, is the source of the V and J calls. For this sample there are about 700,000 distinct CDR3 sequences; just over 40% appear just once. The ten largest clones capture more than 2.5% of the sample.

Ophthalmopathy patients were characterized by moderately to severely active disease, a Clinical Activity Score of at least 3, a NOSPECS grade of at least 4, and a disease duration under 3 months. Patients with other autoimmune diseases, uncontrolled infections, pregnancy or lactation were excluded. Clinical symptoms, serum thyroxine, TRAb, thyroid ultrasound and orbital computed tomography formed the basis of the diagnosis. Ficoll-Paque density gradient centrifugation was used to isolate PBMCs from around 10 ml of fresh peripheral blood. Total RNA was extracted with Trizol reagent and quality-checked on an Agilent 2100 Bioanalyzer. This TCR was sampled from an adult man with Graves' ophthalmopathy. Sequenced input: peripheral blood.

The CDR3 loop reads CATSRAYGDGYTF. Read as DNA, the sequence is TGTGCCACCAGCAGAGCTTACGGCGATGGCTACACCTTC. The chain couples TRBV15 to TRBJ1-2; no D gene call is confident. Deletion took 1 base off V and 6 bases off J, with a span of 9 bases between the germline ends. The germline V gene (reference sequence) yields LNHNV for CDR1 and YYDKDF for CDR2. The cysteine opens and the phenylalanine closes a CDR3 of 13 amino acids. Only the CDR3 DNA is retained, 39 bases long and in frame from the first base.